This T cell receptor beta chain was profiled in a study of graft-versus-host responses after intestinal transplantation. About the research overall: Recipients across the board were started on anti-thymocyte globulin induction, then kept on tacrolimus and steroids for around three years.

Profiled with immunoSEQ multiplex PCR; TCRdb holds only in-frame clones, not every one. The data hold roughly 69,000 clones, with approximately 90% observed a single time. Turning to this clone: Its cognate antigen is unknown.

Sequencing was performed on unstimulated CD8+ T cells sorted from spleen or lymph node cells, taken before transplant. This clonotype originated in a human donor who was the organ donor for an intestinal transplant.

The CDR3 DNA reads as TGTGCCAGCAGCCAGTGGCGGGAGGGGCCTACCAATGAGCAGTTCTTC. The encoded protein is CASSQWREGPTNEQFF. The chain recombines TRBV14 with TRBJ2-1, with 9 bases that match TRBD2. In germline, CDR1 is SGHDN, CDR2 FVKESK. This CDR3 spans 16 amino acids. Germline trimming cut 3 bases from V and 6 bases from J; bases unmatched to any gene: 9.